The clone carrying this TCR beta chain was found a few times. The data were obtained in a study of T cells in Graves' hyperthyroidism and ophthalmopathy. CDR1 is SEHNR and CDR2 is FQNEAQ in the germline V gene (reference sequence). The CDR3 is 15 amino acids. V was pared by 5 bases and J by 3 bases, with 6 bases of the junction left unmatched. The CDR3 regions of TCR beta were amplified from RNA transcripts. HTBI primers were used for first-round RT-PCR of the TCR CDR3. MiXCR, run by TCRdb on the multiplex PCR reads, gives a single entry per CDR3 protein. The sample yields under 400,000 distinct CDR3 sequences, approximately 18% seen once.

Sequencing used blood. The source of this sequence is a woman between 50 and 59 years old with Graves' hyperthyroidism. This chain links TRBV7-9 with TRBJ2-2; 7 nucleotides line up with TRBD1. CDR3 region: CASSPGTEYTGELFF. CDR3 DNA sequence: TGTGCCAGCAGCCCCGGGACAGAATACACCGGGGAGCTGTTTTTT.